The clone carrying this TCR beta chain was observed a handful of times. Only in-frame clones appear in the TCRdb table, and some are missing; sequencing was by immunoSEQ multiplex PCR. The sample includes over 200,000 clones, approximately 83% of them seen just once. Trimming removed 6 bases from V and 6 bases from J; junction bases left unmatched: 4. CDR1 and CDR2 from the germline V gene are MNHEY and SVGAGI. The CDR3 totals 14 residues. Participants, roughly 18 to 90 years old, spanned fewer than 30 US areas. This specimen belongs to a study of blood T cell repertoires in COVID-19. Study as a whole: Collection of acute and convalescent COVID-19 samples took place in the United States, Italy and Spain. PBMCs, B-cell-depleted T cells, or T cells were the source of the cDNA or gDNA that made up the material.

Sequenced material: PBMCs or T cells enriched from blood (not recorded which). V gene TRBV6-5 combines with J gene TRBJ2-2; 10 bases align to TRBD2. The sequence was obtained from a woman between 50 and 59 years old who had recovered from COVID-19. The DNA of the CDR3 is TGTGCCAGCAGCCCCGGGACTAGCGCCGGGGAGCTGTTTTTT. Encoded protein: CASSPGTSAGELFF.